This TCR beta chain was documented in a study of cytomegalovirus exposure and HLA in healthy donors. Details on this clone: The antigen is not known.

V lost 6 bases and J lost 7; bases outside the gene matches: 8. The CDR3 is made up of 15 amino acids. Germline V gene lookup returns CDR1 MDHEN and CDR2 SYDVKM. Findings and limits, study-wide: Later on, analysis showed that most CMV-associated TCR beta chains appeared to be HLA-restricted.

PCR was performed using 60 Vbeta and 13 Jbeta primers. Produced via immunoSEQ multiplex PCR; TCRdb's table is partial and in-frame only. The sample shows about 180,000 clones, 77% of them seen only once. The sequenced material came from PBMCs. The clonotype was recovered from a woman aged 60-70 years in good health and CMV-seropositive. The V and J genes are TRBV28 and TRBJ2-7; 14 bases match TRBD2. This CDR3 reads CASRSSGTSGSEQYF. CDR3 nucleotide sequence: TGTGCCAGCAGATCGTCCGGGACTAGCGGGAGTGAGCAGTACTTC.